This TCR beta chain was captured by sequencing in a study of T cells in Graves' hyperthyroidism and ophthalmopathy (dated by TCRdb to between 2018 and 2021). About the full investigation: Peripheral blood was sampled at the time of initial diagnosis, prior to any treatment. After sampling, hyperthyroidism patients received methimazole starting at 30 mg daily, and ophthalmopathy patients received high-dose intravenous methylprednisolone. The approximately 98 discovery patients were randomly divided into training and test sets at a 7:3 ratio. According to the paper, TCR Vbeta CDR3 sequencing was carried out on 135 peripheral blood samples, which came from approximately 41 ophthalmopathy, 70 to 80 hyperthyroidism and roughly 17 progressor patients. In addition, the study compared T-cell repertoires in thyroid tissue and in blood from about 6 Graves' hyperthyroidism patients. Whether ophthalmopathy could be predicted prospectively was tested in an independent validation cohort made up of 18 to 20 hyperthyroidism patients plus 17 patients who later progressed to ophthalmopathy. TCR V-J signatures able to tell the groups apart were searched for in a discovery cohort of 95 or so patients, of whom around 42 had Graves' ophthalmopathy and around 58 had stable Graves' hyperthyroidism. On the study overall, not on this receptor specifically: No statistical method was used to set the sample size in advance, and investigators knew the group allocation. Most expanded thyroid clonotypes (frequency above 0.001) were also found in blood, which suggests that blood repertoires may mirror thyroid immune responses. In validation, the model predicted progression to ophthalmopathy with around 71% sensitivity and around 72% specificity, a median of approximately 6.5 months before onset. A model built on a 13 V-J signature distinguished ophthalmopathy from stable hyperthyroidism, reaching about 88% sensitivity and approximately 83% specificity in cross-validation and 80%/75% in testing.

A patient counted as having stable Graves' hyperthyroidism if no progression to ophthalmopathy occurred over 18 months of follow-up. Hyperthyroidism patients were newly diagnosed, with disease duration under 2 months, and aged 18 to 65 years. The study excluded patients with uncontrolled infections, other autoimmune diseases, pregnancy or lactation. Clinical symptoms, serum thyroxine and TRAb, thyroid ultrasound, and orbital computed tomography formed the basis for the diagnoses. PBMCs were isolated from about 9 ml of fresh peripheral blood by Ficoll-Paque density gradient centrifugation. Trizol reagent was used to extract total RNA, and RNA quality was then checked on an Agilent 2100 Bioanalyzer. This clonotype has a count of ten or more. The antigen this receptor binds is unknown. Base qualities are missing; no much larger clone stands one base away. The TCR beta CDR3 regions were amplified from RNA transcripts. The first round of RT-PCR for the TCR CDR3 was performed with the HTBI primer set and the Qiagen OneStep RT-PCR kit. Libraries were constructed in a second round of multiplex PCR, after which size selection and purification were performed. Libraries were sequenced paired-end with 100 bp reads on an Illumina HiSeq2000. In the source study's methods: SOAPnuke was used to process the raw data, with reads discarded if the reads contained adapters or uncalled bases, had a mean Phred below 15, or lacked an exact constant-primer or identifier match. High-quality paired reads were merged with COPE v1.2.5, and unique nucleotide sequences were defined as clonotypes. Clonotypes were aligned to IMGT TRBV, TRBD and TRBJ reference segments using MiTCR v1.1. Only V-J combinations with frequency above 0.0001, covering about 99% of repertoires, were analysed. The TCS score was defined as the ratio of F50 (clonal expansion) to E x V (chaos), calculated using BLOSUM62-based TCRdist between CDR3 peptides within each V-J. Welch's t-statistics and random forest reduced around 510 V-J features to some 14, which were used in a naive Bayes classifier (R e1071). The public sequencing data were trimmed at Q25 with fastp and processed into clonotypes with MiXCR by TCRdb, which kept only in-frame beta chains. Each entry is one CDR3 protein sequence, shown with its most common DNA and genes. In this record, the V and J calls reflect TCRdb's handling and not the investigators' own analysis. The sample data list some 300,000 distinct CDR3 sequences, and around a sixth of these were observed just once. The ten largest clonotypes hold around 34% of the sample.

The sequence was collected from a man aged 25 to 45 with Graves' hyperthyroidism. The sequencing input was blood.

The sequenced DNA: TGTGCCAGCAGTGGTGGCGGGAGGGCCTCCTACAATGAGCAGTTCTTC. This is translated as CASSGGGRASYNEQFF. Recombination joined TRBV2 with TRBJ2-1; TRBD2 agrees with 9 junctional bases. From the cysteine through the phenylalanine, the CDR3 covers 16 amino acids. The DNA shown is the 48-base CDR3, in frame from base 1. Reading the germline V gene gives CDR1 SNHLY and CDR2 FYNNEI. At the junction V is shortened by 4 bases and J by 0 bases; bases outside the gene matches: 4.